This TCR beta chain derives from a study of shared clonotypes between healthy human individuals. Overall study findings and caveats: A handful of donors had about 5% of their naive CD4 clonotypes in common. Collection of samples was limited to blood; tissue repertoires likely differ.

In germline, CDR1 is KGHSH, CDR2 LQKENI. Trimming shortened V by 0 bases and J by 7 bases, and 15 bases separated the two germline ends. The CDR3 spans 15 residues. Assay used: immunoSEQ multiplex PCR; TCRdb lists only in-frame clones, some missing. Seen here are approximately 980,000 clones, about 80% observed once, and the top ten hold roughly 1.5%. CD45RA+ naive and CD45RA-negative memory subsets were separated from CD4+ cells. Turning to this clone: Its specificity is unknown.

This clonotype originated in a man younger than 35 in good health. The V call is TRBV18, the J call TRBJ1-2; D is unclear. The sample was memory CD4+ T cells sorted from blood. Subset defined: CD45RA-negative fraction. For the CDR3, the DNA is TGTGCCAGCTCACCACCGGGCACTTCAGAGGGTGGCTACACCTTC. Encoded protein: CASSPPGTSEGGYTF.